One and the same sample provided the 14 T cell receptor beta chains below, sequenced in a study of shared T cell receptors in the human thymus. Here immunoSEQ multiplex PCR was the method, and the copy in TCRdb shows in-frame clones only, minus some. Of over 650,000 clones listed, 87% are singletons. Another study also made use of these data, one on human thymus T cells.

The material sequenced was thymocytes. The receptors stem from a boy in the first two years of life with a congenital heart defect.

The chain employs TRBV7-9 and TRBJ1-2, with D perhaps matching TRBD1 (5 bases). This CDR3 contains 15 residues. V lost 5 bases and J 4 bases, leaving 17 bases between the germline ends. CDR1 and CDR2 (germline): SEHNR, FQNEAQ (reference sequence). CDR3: CASSPMTVVVYGYTF. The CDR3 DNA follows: TGTGCCAGCAGCCCAATGACAGTAGTCGTCTATGGCTACACCTTC.

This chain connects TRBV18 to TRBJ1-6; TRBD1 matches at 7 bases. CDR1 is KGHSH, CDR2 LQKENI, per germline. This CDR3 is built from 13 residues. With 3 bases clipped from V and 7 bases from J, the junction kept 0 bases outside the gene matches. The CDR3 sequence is CASSPGQNSPLHF. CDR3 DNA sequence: TGTGCCAGCTCACCGGGACAGAATTCACCCCTCCACTTT.

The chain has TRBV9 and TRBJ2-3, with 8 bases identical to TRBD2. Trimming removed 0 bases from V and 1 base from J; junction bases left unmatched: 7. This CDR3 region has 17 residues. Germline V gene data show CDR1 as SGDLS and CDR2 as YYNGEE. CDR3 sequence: CASSVAGGPRGTDTQYF. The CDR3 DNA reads TGTGCCAGCAGCGTAGCGGGAGGGCCGAGGGGCACAGATACGCAGTATTTT.

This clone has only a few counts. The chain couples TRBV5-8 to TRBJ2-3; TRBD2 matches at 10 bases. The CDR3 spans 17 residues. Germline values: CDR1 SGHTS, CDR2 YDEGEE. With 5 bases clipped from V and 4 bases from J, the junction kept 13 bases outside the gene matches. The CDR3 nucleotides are TGTGCCAGCAGTAGGGTGGGGACTAGCGAGGTCCCAGATACGCAGTATTTT. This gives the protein CASSRVGTSEVPDTQYF.

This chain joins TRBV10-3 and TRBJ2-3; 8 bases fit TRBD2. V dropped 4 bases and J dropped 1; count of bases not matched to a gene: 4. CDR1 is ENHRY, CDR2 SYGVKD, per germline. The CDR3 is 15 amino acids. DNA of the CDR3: TGTGCCATCAGTGTCTGGCGGGGGGGCACAGATACGCAGTATTTT. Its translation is CAISVWRGGTDTQYF.

The CDR3 is CASSMTGRRTGELFF. As DNA, the CDR3 is TGTGCCAGCAGCATGACAGGGAGAAGGACCGGGGAGCTGTTTTTT. J is TRBJ2-2 and V is TRBV5-6; 7 bases map to TRBD1. The V gene's germline CDR1 is SGHDT and CDR2 YYEEEE. Trimming took 4 bases from V and 5 from J; bases not matched to a gene: 8. The CDR3 loop spans 15 amino acids.

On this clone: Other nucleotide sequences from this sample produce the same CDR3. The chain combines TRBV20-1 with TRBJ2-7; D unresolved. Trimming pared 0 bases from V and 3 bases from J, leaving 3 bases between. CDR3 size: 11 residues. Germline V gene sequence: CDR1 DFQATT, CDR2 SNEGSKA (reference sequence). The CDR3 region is CSARDLYEQYF. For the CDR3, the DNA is TGCAGTGCTAGAGACCTCTACGAGCAGTACTTC.

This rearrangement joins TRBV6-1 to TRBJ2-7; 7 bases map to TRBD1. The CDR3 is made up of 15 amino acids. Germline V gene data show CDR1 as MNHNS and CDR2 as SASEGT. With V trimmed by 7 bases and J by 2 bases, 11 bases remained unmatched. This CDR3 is CASTHVRDSPYEQYF. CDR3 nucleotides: TGTGCCAGCACTCACGTCCGGGACAGTCCCTACGAGCAGTACTTC.

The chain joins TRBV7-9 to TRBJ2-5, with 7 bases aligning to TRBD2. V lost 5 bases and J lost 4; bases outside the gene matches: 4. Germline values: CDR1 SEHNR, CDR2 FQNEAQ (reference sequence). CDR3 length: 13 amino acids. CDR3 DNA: TGTGCCAGCAGCCTGGGGGGGGGAGAGACCCAGTACTTC. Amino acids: CASSLGGGETQYF.

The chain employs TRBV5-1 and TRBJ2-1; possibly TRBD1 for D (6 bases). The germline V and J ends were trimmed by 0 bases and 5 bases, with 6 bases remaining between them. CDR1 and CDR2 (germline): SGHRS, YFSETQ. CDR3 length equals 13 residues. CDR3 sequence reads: CASSLDRDNEQFF. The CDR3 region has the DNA TGCGCCAGCAGCTTGGACAGGGACAATGAGCAGTTCTTC.

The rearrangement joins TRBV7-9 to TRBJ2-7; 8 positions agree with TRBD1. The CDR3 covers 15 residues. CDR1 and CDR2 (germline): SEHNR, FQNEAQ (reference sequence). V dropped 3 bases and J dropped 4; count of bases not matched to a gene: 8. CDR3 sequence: CASSFSDREPYEQYF. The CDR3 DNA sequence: TGTGCCAGCAGCTTCTCGGACAGGGAGCCTTACGAGCAGTACTTC.

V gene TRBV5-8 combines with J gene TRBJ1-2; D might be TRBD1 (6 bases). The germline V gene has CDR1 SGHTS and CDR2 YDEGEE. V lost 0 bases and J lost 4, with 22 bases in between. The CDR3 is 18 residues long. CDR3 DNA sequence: TGTGCCAGCAGCTTGGTGGGGGCCACAGGGTTCGGGATCTATGGCTACACCTTC. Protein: CASSLVGATGFGIYGYTF.

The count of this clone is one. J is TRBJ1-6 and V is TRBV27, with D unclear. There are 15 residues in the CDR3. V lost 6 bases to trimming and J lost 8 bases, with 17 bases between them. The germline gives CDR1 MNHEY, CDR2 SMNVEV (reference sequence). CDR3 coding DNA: TGTGCCAGCAGCCCTGGCCGAGGAGCAGATTCACCCCTCCACTTT. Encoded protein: CASSPGRGADSPLHF.

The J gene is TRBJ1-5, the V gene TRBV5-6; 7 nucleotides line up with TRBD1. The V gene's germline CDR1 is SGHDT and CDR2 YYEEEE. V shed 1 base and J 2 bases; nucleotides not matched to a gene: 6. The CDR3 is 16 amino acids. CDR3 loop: CASSLYRGGGNQPQHF. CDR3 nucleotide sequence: TGTGCCAGCAGCTTGTACAGGGGAGGCGGCAATCAGCCCCAGCATTTT.